This passage covers 6 T cell receptor beta chains from one sample sequenced in a study of T cells in Graves' hyperthyroidism and ophthalmopathy. RNA transcripts were the template for amplifying TCR beta CDR3 regions. HTBI primers drove first-round RT-PCR of the TCR CDR3. Each CDR3 protein gets one entry after TCRdb re-called the multiplex PCR reads with MiXCR. The sample contains around 500,000 distinct CDR3 sequences, approximately 14% of which appear only once. Sequenced: blood. These receptors all come from a woman aged 18-29 years with Graves' hyperthyroidism.

The sample holds many counts of this clonotype. This chain connects TRBV7-3 to TRBJ1-1; possible D gene TRBD1, 5 bases. The germline V gene has CDR1 SGHTA and CDR2 FQGTGA. The CDR3 covers 13 residues. The V end was cut by 5 bases, the J end by 4 bases, with 11 bases between. CDR3 region: CASSPGGTTEAFF. DNA of the CDR3: TGTGCCAGCAGCCCAGGAGGGACCACTGAAGCTTTCTTT.

The J gene is TRBJ2-3, the V gene TRBV11-1; the D gene could be TRBD1 or TRBD2 (5 bases each). The CDR3 consists of 15 residues. Germline CDR1 SGHAT, CDR2 FQDESV (reference sequence). Trimming pared 5 bases from V and 4 bases from J, leaving 16 bases between. The CDR3 DNA reads TGTGCCAGCAGCGACGGGCCCGGGGCCCCAGATACGCAGTATTTT. Its protein product is CASSDGPGAPDTQYF. Together with reference TRBV11-1 and TRBJ2-3, the CDR3 gives the full variable domain: EAEVAQSPRYKITEKSQAVAFWCDPISGHATLYWYRQILGQGPELLVQFQDESVVDDSQLPKDRFSAERLKGVDSTLKIQPAELGDSAMYLCASSDGPGAPDTQYFGPGTRLTVL.

This clonotype was seen repeatedly, ten times or more. The chain links TRBV20-1 to TRBJ1-4; no firm D call. The V end lost 1 base, the J end lost 8 bases, and 11 bases lay between the germline ends. This CDR3 comprises 13 residues. Germline V gene data show CDR1 as DFQATT and CDR2 as SNEGSKA (reference sequence). CDR3 sequence: CSARVEPVEKLFF. The DNA for the CDR3 is TGCAGTGCTAGAGTCGAGCCGGTCGAAAAACTGTTTTTT.

This clonotype turned up a few times. J is TRBJ1-2 and V is TRBV28; TRBD1 is a possible D gene (5 bases). V was cut by 5 bases and J by 8 bases, with 12 bases left in between. Per the germline V gene, CDR1 is MDHEN and CDR2 is SYDVKM. The CDR3 runs 12 residues. CDR3 bases: TGTGCCAGCAGTCCAGGGTTAGGGGGCTACACCTTC. This translates into CASSPGLGGYTF.

This clonotype was seen ten or more times. The chain links TRBV12-3 or TRBV12-4 to TRBJ1-2; 7 positions agree with TRBD1. The CDR3 covers 14 residues. Trimming removed 5 bases from V and 5 bases from J; junction bases left unmatched: 8. CDR3 residues: CASSVTGFGYGYTF. CDR3 DNA: TGTGCCAGCAGTGTGACAGGGTTTGGGTATGGCTACACCTTC.

Comments on this clonotype: The junction departs from the called germline gene at one end, perhaps through a read error. CDR3 residues: CSARDRHRGSNTEELFF. Here the CDR3 DNA reads TGCAGTGCTAGAGATCGTCACAGGGGCTCGAACACCGAGGAGCTGTTTTTT. The chain carries TRBV20-1 and TRBJ2-2; TRBD1 aligns across 7 bases. CDR1 and CDR2 (germline): DFQATT, SNEGSKA (reference sequence). This CDR3 has 17 amino acids.